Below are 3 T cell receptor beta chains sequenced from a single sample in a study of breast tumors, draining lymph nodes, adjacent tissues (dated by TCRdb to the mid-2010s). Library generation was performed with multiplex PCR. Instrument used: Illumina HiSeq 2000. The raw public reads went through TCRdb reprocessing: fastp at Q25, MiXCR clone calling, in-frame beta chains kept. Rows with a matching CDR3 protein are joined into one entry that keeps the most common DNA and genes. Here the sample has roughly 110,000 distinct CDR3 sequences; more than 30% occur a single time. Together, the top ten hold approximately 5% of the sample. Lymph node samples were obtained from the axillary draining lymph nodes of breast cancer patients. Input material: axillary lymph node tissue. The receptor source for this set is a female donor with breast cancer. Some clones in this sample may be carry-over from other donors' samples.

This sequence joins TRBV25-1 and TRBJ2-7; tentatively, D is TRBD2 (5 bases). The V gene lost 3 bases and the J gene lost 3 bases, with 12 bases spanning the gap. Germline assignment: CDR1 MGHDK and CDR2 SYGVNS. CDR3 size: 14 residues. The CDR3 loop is CASSEDTGNYEQYF. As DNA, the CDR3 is TGTGCCAGCAGTGAGGATACGGGGAACTACGAGCAGTACTTC.

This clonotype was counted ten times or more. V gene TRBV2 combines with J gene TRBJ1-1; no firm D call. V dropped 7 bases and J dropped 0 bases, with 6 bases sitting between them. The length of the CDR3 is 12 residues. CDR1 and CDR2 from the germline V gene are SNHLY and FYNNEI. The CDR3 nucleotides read TGTGCCAGCAAATTTATGAACACTGAAGCTTTCTTT. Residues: CASKFMNTEAFF.

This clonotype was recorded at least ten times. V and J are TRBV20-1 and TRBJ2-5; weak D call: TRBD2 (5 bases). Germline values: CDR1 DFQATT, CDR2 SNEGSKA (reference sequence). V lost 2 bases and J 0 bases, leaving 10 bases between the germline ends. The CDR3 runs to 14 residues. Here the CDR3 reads CSARITRDQETQYF. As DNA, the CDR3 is TGCAGTGCTAGAATCACGCGGGACCAAGAGACCCAGTACTTC.